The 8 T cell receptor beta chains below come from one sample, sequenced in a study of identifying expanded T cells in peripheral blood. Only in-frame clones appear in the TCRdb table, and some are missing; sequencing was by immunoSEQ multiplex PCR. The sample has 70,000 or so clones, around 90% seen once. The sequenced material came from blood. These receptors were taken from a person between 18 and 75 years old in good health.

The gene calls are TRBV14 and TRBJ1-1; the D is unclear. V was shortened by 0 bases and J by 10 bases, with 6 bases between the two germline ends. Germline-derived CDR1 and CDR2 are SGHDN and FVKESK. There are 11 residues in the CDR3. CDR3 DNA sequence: TGTGCCAGCAGCCAAGACAGAAGAGCTTTCTTT. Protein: CASSQDRRAFF. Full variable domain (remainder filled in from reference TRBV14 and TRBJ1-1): EAGVTQFPSHSVIEKGQTVTLRCDPISGHDNLYWYRRVMGKEIKFLLHFVKESKQDESGMPNNRFLAERTGGTYSTLKVQPAELEDSGVYFCASSQDRRAFFGQGTRLTVV.

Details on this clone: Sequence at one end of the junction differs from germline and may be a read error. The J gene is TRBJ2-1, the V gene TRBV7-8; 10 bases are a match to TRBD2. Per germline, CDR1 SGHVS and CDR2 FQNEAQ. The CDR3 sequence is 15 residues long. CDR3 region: CASSLSTSGYAEQFF. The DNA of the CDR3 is TGTGCTAGCAGCTTATCGACTAGCGGGTATGCTGAGCAGTTCTTC.

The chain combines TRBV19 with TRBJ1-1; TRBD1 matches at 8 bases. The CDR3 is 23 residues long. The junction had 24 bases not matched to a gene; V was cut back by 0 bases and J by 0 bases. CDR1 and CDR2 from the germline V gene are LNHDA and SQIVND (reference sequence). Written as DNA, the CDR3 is TGTGCCAGTAGTATAGATTGCACACACGGGGGTCCCGGACAGGGACTAATGAACACTGAAGCTTTCTTT. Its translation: CASSIDCTHGGPGQGLMNTEAFF.

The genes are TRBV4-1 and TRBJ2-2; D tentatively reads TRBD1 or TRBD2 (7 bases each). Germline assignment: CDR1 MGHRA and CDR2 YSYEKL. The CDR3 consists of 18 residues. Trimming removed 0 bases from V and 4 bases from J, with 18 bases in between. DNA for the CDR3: TGCGCCAGCAGCCAAGACCGCCTTAGCAGGGGGGGCACCGGGGAGCTGTTTTTT. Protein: CASSQDRLSRGGTGELFF.

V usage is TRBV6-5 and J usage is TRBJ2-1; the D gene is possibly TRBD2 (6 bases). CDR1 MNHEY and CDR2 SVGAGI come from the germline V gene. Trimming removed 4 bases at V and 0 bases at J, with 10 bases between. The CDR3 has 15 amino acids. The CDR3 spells CASSSRGYSYNEQFF. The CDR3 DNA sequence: TGTGCCAGCAGTTCCCGGGGGTACTCCTACAATGAGCAGTTCTTC.

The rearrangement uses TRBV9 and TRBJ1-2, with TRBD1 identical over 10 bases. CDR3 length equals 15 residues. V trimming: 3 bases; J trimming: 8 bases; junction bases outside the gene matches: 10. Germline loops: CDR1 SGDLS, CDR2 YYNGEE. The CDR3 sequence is CASSEGQGKREGYTF. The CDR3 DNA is TGTGCCAGCAGCGAGGGACAGGGGAAAAGGGAGGGCTACACCTTC.

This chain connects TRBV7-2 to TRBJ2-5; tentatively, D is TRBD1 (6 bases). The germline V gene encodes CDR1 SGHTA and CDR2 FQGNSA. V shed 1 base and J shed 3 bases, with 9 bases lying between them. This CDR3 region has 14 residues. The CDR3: CASSLGGQKETQYF. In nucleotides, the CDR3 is TGTGCCAGCAGCTTAGGGGGGCAGAAAGAGACCCAGTACTTC.

CDR3 DNA: TGTGCCACTTCGCCGGGAAAGGGGGGACTAGTCTACAATGAGCAGTTCTTC. Amino acid sequence: CATSPGKGGLVYNEQFF. The genes are TRBV15 and TRBJ2-1; 8 nucleotides align to TRBD2. CDR3 size: 17 residues. Germline trimming cut 9 bases from V and 3 bases from J; bases unmatched to any gene: 16. Per germline, CDR1 LNHNV and CDR2 YYDKDF (reference sequence).